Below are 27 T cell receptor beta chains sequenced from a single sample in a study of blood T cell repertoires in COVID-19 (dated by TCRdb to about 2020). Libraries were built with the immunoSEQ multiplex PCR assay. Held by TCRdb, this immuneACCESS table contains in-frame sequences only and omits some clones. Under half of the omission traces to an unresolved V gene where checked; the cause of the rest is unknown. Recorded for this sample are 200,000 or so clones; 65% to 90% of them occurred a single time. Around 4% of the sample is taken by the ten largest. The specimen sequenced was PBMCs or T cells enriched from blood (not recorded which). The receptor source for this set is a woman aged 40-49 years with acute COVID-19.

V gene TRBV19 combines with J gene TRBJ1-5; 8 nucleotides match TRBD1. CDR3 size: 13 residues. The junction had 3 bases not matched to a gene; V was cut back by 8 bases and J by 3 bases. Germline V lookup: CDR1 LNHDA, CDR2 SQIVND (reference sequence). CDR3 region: CASDRGFNQPQHF. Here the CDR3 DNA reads TGTGCCAGTGACAGGGGTTTCAATCAGCCCCAGCATTTT.

This CDR3 is CASSYTGSNQPQHF. The CDR3 nucleotides read TGTGCCAGCAGTTACACAGGTAGCAATCAGCCCCAGCATTTT. This chain links TRBV27 with TRBJ1-5, with a possible D match to TRBD1 (5 bases). Between the trimmed V and J ends, which lost 4 bases and 0 bases, there was a span of 7 bases. The CDR3 has 14 amino acids. Per germline, CDR1 MNHEY and CDR2 SMNVEV (reference sequence).

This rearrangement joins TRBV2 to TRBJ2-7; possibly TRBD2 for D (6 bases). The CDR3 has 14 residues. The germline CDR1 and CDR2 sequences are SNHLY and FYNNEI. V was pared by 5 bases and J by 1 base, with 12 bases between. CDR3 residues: CASSLAATSYEQYF. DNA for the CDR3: TGTGCCAGCAGTTTAGCGGCTACGTCCTACGAGCAGTACTTC.

The CDR3 reads CASSLGPGRPQHF. DNA of the CDR3: TGTGCCAGCAGCCTCGGTCCTGGTCGGCCCCAGCATTTT. V is TRBV14 and J is TRBJ1-5; D uncertain. Germline CDR1 is SGHDN and CDR2 is FVKESK. The CDR3 is 13 residues long. Trimming took 4 bases from V and 9 from J, leaving 13 bases between them.

The CDR3 sequence: CASSFPTASYEQYF. The CDR3 nucleotides are TGTGCCAGCAGTTTTCCGACAGCCTCCTACGAGCAGTACTTC. V and J are TRBV6-2 or TRBV6-3 and TRBJ2-7, with D perhaps TRBD1 (5 bases). Germline CDR1 is MNHEY and CDR2 is SVGEGT. Trimming pared 4 bases from V and 0 bases from J, leaving 10 bases between. The CDR3 contains 14 residues.

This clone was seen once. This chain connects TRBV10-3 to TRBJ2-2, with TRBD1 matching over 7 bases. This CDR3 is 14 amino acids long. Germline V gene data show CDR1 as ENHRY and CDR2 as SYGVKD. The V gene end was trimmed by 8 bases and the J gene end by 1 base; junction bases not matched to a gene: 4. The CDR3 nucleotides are TGTGCCATCCTGGGACAGATGAACACCGGGGAGCTGTTTTTT. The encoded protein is CAILGQMNTGELFF.

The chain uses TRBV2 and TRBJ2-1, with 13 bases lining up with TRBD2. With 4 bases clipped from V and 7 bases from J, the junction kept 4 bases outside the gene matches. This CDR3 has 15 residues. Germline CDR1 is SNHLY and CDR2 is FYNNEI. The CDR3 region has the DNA TGTGCCAGCAGTGTGGGGACTAGCGGGGTGAATGAGCAGTTCTTC. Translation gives CASSVGTSGVNEQFF.

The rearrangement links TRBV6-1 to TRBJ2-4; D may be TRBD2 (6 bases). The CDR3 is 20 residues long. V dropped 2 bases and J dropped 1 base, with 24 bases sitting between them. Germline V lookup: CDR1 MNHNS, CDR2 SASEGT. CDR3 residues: CASSEHFRESVFFAKNIQYF. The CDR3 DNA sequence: TGTGCCAGCAGTGAACATTTTCGGGAGAGCGTCTTCTTCGCCAAAAACATTCAGTACTTC.

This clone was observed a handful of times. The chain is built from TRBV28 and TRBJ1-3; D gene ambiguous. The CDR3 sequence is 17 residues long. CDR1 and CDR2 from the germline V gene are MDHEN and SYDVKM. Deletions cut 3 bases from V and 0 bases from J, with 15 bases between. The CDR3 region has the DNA TGTGCCAGCAGTTTTCGGGAAAGTAGGGCCTCTGGAAACACCATATATTTT. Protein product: CASSFRESRASGNTIYF.

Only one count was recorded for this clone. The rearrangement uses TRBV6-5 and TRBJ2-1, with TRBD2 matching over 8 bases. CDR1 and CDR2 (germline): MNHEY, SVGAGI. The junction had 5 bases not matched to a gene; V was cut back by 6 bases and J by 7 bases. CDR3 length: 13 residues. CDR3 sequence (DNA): TGTGCCAGCAGCTTAGCGGGATGGAATGAGCAGTTCTTC. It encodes CASSLAGWNEQFF.

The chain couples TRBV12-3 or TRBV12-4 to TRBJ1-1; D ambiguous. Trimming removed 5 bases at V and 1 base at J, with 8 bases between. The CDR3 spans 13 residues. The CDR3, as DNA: TGTGCCAGCAGTCTTACCAGGAACACTGAAGCTTTCTTT. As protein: CASSLTRNTEAFF.

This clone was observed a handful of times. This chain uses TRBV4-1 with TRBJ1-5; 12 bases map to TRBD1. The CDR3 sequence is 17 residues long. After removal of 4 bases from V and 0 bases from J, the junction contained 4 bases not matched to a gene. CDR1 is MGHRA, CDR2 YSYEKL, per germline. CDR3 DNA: TGCGCCAGCAGCCCCGGGACAGGGGGCTTTAGCAATCAGCCCCAGCATTTT. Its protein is CASSPGTGGFSNQPQHF.

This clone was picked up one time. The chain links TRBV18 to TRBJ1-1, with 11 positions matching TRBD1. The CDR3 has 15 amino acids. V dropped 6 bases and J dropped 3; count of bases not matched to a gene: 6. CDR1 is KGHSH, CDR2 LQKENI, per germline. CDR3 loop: CASSVGQGGDTEAFF. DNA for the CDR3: TGTGCCAGCTCGGTGGGACAGGGGGGGGACACTGAAGCTTTCTTT.

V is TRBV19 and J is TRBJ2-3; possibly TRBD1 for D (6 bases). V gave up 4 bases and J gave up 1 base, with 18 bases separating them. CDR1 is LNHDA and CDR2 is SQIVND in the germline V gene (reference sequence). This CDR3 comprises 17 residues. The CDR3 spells CASSTSSRDTRTDTQYF. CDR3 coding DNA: TGTGCCAGTAGTACCTCCTCCCGGGACACCCGCACAGATACGCAGTATTTT. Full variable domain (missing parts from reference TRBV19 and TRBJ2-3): DGGITQSPKYLFRKEGQNVTLSCEQNLNHDAMYWYRQDPGQGLRLIYYSQIVNDFQKGDIAEGYSVSREKKESFPLTVTSAQKNPTAFYLCASSTSSRDTRTDTQYFGPGTRLTVL.

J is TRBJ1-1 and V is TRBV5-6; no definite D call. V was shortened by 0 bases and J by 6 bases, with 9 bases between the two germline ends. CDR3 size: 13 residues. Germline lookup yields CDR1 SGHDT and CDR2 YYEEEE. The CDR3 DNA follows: TGTGCCAGCAGCTTGGTAGGGAGTCCTGAAGCTTTCTTT. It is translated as CASSLVGSPEAFF.

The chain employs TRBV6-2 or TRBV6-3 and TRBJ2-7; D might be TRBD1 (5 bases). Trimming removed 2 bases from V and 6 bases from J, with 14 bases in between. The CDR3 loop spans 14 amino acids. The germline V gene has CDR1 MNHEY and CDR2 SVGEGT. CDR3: CASSYTDISAEQYF. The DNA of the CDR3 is TGTGCCAGCAGTTACACGGACATCTCCGCCGAGCAGTACTTC.

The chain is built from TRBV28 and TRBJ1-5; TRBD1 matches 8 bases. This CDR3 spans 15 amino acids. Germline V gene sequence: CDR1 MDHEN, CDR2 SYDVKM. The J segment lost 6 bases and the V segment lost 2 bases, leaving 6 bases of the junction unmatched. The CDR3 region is CASSLATGAVQPQHF. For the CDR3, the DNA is TGTGCCAGCAGTTTAGCGACAGGGGCGGTTCAGCCCCAGCATTTT.

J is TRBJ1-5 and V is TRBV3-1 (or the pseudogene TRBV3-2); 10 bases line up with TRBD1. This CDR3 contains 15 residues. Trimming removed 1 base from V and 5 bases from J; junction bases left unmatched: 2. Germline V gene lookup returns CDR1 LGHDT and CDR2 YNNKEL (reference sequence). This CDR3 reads CASSQGTGGHQPQHF. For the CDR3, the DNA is TGTGCCAGCAGCCAAGGGACAGGGGGTCATCAGCCCCAGCATTTT.

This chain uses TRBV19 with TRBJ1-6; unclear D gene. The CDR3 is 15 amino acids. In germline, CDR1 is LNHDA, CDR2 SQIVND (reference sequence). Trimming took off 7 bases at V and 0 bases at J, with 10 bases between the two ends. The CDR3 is CASTNPRSYNSPLHF. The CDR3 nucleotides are TGTGCCAGTACTAACCCCCGCTCCTATAATTCACCCCTCCACTTT.

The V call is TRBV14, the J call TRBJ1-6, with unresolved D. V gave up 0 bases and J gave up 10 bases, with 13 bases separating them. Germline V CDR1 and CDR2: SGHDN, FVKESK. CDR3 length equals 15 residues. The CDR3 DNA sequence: TGTGCCAGCAGCCAAGACCCCAGGTCTGGATCACCCCTCCACTTT. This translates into CASSQDPRSGSPLHF.

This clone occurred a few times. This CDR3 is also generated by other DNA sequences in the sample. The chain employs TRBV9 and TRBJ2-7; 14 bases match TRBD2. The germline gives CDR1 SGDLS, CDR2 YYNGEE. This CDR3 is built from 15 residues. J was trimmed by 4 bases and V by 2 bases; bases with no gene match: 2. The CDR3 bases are TGTGCCAGCAGCGTCGGGACTAGCGGGAGTTACGAGCAGTACTTC. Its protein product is CASSVGTSGSYEQYF. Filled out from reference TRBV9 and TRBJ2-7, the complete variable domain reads DSGVTQTPKHLITATGQRVTLRCSPRSGDLSVYWYQQSLDQGLQFLIQYYNGEERAKGNILERFSAQQFPDLHSELNLSSLELGDSALYFCASSVGTSGSYEQYFGPGTRLTVT.

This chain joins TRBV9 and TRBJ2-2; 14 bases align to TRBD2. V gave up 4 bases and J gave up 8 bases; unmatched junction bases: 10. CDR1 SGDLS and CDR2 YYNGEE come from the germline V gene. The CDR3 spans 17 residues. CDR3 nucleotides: TGTGCCAGCAGCTCGCCGGGACTAGCGGGAGTATCGGGGGAGCTGTTTTTT. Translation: CASSSPGLAGVSGELFF.

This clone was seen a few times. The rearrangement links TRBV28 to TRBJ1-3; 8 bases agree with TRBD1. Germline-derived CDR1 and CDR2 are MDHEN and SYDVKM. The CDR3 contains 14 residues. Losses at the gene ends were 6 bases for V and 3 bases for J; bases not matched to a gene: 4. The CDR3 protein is CASRGQGGGNTIYF. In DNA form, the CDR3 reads TGTGCCAGCAGAGGACAGGGCGGTGGAAACACCATATATTTT.

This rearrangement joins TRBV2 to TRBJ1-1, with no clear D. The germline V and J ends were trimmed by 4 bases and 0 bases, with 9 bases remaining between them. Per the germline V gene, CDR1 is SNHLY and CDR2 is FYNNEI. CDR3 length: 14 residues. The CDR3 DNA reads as TGTGCCAGCAGTGTGGCGGGGATGAACACTGAAGCTTTCTTT. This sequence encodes CASSVAGMNTEAFF.

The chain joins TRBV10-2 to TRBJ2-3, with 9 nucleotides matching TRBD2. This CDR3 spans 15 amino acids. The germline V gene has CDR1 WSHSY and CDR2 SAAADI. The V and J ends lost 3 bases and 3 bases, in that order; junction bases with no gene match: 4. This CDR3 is CASSDPAGGTDTQYF. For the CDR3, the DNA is TGCGCCAGCAGTGACCCAGCGGGAGGTACAGATACGCAGTATTTT.

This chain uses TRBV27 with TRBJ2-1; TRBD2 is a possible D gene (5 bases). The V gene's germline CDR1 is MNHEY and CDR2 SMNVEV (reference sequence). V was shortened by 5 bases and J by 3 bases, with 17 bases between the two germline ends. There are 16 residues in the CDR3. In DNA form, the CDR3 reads TGTGCCAGCAGTCTACTGGGCCCCGGGGTCTACAATGAGCAGTTCTTC. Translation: CASSLLGPGVYNEQFF.

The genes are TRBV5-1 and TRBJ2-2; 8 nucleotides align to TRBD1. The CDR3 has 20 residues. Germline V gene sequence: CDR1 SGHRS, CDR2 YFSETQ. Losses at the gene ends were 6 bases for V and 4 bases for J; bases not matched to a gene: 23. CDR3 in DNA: TGCGCCAGCAACCCATTGTTATCCCTCAGGGGGCGCAGCCCCACCGGGGAGCTGTTTTTT. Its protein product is CASNPLLSLRGRSPTGELFF. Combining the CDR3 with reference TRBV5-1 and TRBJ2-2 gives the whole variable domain KAGVTQTPRYLIKTRGQQVTLSCSPISGHRSVSWYQQTPGQGLQFLFEYFSETQRNKGNFPGRFSGRQFSNSRSEMNVSTLELGDSALYLCASNPLLSLRGRSPTGELFFGEGSRLTVL.